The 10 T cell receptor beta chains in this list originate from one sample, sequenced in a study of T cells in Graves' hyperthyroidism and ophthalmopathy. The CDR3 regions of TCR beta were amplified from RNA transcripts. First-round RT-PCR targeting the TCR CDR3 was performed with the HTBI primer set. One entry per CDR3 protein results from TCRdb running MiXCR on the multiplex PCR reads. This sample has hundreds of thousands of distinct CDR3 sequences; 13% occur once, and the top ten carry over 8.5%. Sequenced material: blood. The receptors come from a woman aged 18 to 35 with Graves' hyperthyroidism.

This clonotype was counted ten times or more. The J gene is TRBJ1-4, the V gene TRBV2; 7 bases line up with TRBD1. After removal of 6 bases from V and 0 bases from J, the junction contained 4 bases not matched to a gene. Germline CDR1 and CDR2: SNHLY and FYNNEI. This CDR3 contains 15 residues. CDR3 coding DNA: TGTGCCAGCAGACAGGGGCTACCAACTAATGAAAAACTGTTTTTT. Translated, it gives CASRQGLPTNEKLFF. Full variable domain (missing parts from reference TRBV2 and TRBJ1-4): EPEVTQTPSHQVTQMGQEVILRCVPISNHLYFYWYRQILGQKVEFLVSFYNNEISEKSEIFDDQFSVERPDGSNFTLKIRSTKLEDSAMYFCASRQGLPTNEKLFFGSGTQLSVL.

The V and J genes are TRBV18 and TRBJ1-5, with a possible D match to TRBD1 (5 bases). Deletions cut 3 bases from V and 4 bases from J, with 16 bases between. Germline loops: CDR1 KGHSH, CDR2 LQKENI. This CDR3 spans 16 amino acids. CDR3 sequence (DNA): TGTGCCAGCTCACCCCCTAAAAGGGGCGGAAATCAGCCCCAGCATTTT. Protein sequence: CASSPPKRGGNQPQHF.

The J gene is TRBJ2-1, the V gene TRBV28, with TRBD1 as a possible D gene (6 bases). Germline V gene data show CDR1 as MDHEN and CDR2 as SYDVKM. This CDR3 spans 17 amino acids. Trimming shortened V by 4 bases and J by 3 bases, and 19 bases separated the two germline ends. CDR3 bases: TGTGCCAGCAGTTCACTGGAGGACAGATACATCTACAATGAGCAGTTCTTC. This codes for CASSSLEDRYIYNEQFF.

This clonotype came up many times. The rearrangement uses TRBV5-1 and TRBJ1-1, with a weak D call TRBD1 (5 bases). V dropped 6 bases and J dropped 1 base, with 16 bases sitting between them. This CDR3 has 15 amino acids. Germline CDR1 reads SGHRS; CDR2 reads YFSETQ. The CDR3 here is CASTLGEGANTEAFF. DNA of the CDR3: TGCGCCAGCACCCTCGGGGAAGGGGCGAACACTGAAGCTTTCTTT.

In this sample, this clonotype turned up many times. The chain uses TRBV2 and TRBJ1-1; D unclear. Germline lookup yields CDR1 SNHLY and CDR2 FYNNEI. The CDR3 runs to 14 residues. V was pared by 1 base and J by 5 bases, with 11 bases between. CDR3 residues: CASSEVAGITEAFF. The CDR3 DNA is TGTGCCAGCAGTGAAGTGGCAGGTATAACTGAAGCTTTCTTT.

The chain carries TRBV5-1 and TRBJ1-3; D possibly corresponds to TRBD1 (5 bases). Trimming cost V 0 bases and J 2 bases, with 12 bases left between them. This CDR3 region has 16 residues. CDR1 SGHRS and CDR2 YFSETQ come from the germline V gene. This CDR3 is CASSLGGGSPGNTIYF. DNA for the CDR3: TGCGCCAGCAGCTTGGGCGGGGGGTCACCTGGAAACACCATATATTTT.

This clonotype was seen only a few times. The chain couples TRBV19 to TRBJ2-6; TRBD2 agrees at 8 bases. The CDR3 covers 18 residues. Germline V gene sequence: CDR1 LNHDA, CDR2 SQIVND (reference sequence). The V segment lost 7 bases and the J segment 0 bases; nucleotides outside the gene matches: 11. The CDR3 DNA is TGTGCCAGTACCCCCAGACTAGCGAGATCCTCTGGGGCCAACGTCCTGACTTTC. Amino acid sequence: CASTPRLARSSGANVLTF.

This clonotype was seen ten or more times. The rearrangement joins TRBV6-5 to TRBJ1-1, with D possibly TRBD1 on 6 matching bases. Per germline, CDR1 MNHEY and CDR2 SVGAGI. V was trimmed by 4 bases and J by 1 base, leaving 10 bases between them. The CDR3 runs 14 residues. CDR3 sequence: CASSSRDKNTEAFF. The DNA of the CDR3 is TGTGCCAGCAGTTCCCGGGACAAGAACACTGAAGCTTTCTTT.

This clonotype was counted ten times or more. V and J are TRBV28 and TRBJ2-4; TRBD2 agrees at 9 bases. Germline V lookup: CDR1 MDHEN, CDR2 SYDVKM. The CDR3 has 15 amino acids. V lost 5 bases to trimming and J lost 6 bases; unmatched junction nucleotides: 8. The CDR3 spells CASSRTGTSLNIQYF. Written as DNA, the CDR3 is TGTGCCAGCAGTCGCACCGGGACTAGCCTAAACATTCAGTACTTC.

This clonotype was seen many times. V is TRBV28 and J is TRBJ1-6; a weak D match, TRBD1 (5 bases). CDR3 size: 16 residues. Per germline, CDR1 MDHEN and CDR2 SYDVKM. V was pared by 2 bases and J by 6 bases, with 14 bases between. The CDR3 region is CASSLTGLGVNSPLHF. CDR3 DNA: TGTGCCAGCAGTTTAACTGGTCTGGGGGTTAATTCACCCCTCCACTTT.